This T cell receptor beta chain derives from a study of shared clonotypes between healthy human individuals. At the level of the study: Serving as donors were a couple of women and a few men, whose ages spanned 18 to 49. The plates for each donor numbered three CD4 naive, three CD4 memory, two CD8 naive and one CD8 memory. Whole-study findings and limits: Some naive CD4 clonotypes, about 5%, turned up in common across four donors.

V was clipped by 5 bases and J by 2 bases, with 19 bases between them. Germline V gene data show CDR1 as SGHTA and CDR2 as FQGNSA. The CDR3 has 16 amino acids. The assay was immunoSEQ multiplex PCR, and TCRdb's table has in-frame clones only and misses some. In the table there are about 2.4 million clones, under 95% of which are singletons. In regard to this clone: Its antigen is as yet unknown.

The origin of this receptor is a man aged 18 to 30 in good health. Some clones in this sample may be carry-over from other donors' samples. The V call is TRBV7-2, the J call TRBJ2-7; D is possibly TRBD1 or TRBD2 (5 bases each). The sample taken for sequencing was naive CD4+ T cells from PBMCs. Noted subset: CD45RA+ positively selected. The CDR3 DNA follows: TGTGCCAGCAGCCCATCCTCGGGGCGGGTGGCCTACGAGCAGTACTTC. Translation gives CASSPSSGRVAYEQYF.